Measured by frequency, the clone carrying this T cell receptor beta chain is medium-sized (0.01 to 0.1%). As yet, its antigen is unknown. The entry originates in a study of CXCR3-negative and CXCR3-positive naive CD8 T cells. The study's findings and limits: Similar TRBV-TRBJ usage was seen in naive cells (both CXCR3-negative and CXCR3-positive), but memory cells differed. When CXCR3-positive naive cells were set against CXCR3-negative naive cells, the former had more hydrophobic TRB CDR3s.

Naive CD8+ T cells carried a CD45RO-CCR7+CD27+CD95- phenotype. The authors made the TRB cDNA libraries by 5' RACE using UMI labels. TCRdb processed the 5' RACE reads again and assigns one entry to each CDR3 protein, with no DNA. The listing contains roughly 5,000 distinct CDR3 sequences. The CDR3 is made up of 14 amino acids. CDR1 and CDR2 from the germline V gene are MNHEY and SVGAGI. The chain employs TRBV6-5 and TRBJ2-1; TCRdb reports TRBD2, a call that lacks DNA to check it against. Sequencing was performed on naive CXCR3+ CD8+ T cells from blood. Subset defined: CD45RO-CCR7+CD27+CD95- naive CD8+ T cells expressing CXCR3 (TNR3+). This clonotype originated in a human donor in good health. Some clones in this sample may be carry-over from other donors' samples. Here the CDR3 reads CASRGLAINNEQFF.